This T cell receptor (beta chain) came from a study of blood T cell repertoires in COVID-19. Across the study: Specimens from acute and convalescent COVID-19 originated in the United States, Italy and Spain. The cDNA or gDNA used as material had been derived from T cells, B-cell-depleted T cells, or PBMCs.

Enrolled through a virtual design, the participants were between about 18 and 100 years of age and came from under 30 US areas. Participants' own reports of clinical history determined their cohort assignment. Assay used: immunoSEQ multiplex PCR; TCRdb lists only in-frame clones, some missing. The repertoire holds around 280,000 clones, with roughly nine tenths as singletons. Germline lookup yields CDR1 SGHRS and CDR2 YFSETQ. The trim removed 4 bases at V and 2 bases at J, leaving 6 bases unmatched. The CDR3 spans 16 residues. Material: PBMCs or T cells enriched from blood (not recorded which). This chain uses TRBV5-1 with TRBJ2-5; 12 bases are a match to TRBD2. The source of this sequence is a woman between 35 and 50 years old who had recovered from COVID-19. Here the CDR3 reads CASSAGTSGRQETQYF. Here the CDR3 DNA reads TGCGCCAGCAGCGCCGGGACTAGCGGGCGGCAAGAGACCCAGTACTTC.